The clone carrying this T cell receptor beta chain showed up just a few times. Its antigen is still unknown. Germline lookup yields CDR1 SGHTA and CDR2 FQGNSA. V gave up 1 base and J gave up 2 bases, with 12 bases separating them. CDR3 length: 15 amino acids. These data come from a study of cytomegalovirus exposure and HLA in healthy donors. Whole-study findings and limits: When analyzed later, a missense DCLRE1C variant was found to be linked to TCR beta V- and J-gene trimming. Earlier analysis yielded a pattern in which most TCR beta V segments were productive about 90% or about 30% of the time. Analyzed later, most CMV-associated TCR beta chains appeared HLA-restricted.

The PCR was carried out with 60 Vbeta primers and 13 Jbeta primers. Some clones are missing from TCRdb's copy, which holds only in-frame ones; the method was immunoSEQ multiplex PCR. The sample comprises more than 150,000 clones, 70% to 90% of which are singletons, and roughly 2% rests with the top ten. What was sequenced was PBMCs. The chain joins TRBV7-2 to TRBJ2-7; maybe TRBD1 (5 bases). The clonotype originates from a woman in her 30s in good health and CMV-seronegative. Here the CDR3 DNA reads TGTGCCAGCAGCTTAGAGTCAGGGTCAGCCTACGAGCAGTACTTC. Amino acid sequence: CASSLESGSAYEQYF.